Listed below are T cell receptor beta chains from one sample, sequenced in a study of cytomegalovirus exposure and HLA in healthy donors. Sequencing used immunoSEQ multiplex PCR; TCRdb keeps in-frame clones, though not all of them. The data show over 150,000 clones, approximately 79% seen once. The sequencing sample was made of PBMCs. The receptors derive from a man aged 35 to 55 in good health and CMV-seronegative. The CDR3 runs from the conserved cysteine through the conserved F or W. Each record gives: CDR3 DNA, CDR3 protein, J gene, clone size, D gene, V gene, CDR3 length. D genes are given only for firm matches. Size is stated for part of the rows, as once, few or many counts, or as a class when the clone is expanded.

CDR3 DNA: TGTGCCAGCAGCAACCAGGTTAACTCCTACGAGCAGTACTTC
CDR3 protein: CASSNQVNSYEQYF
J gene: TRBJ2-7
clone size: NA
D gene: NA
V gene: TRBV21-1
CDR3 length: 14

CDR3 DNA: TGTGCCATCAGTGAGTCCAGTATCTATGGCTACACCTTC
CDR3 protein: CAISESSIYGYTF
J gene: TRBJ1-2
clone size: few
D gene: NA
V gene: TRBV10-3
CDR3 length: 13

CDR3 DNA: TGTGCCAGCAGCTCGGGCAGGGTTTCTGGAAACACCATATATTTT
CDR3 protein: CASSSGRVSGNTIYF
J gene: TRBJ1-3
clone size: once
D gene: NA
V gene: TRBV7-2
CDR3 length: 15

CDR3 DNA: TGTGCCAGCGAACGGGATACGGCCAACGTCCTGACTTTC
CDR3 protein: CASERDTANVLTF
J gene: TRBJ2-6
clone size: once
D gene: NA
V gene: TRBV25-1
CDR3 length: 13

CDR3 DNA: TGTGCCAGCAGCGGGGGACAGGGGGCTTGGGAGACCCAGTACTTC
CDR3 protein: CASSGGQGAWETQYF
J gene: TRBJ2-5
clone size: NA
D gene: TRBD1
V gene: TRBV5-4
CDR3 length: 15

CDR3 DNA: TGTGCCAGCAGCTTAGAGGGGATCGGTACCGGGAGCGGGAACAATGAGCAGTTCTTC
CDR3 protein: CASSLEGIGTGSGNNEQFF
J gene: TRBJ2-1
clone size: once
D gene: TRBD2
V gene: TRBV7-9
CDR3 length: 19

CDR3 DNA: TGTGCCAGCAGCGACAGGGGGCTTGGGGCCAACGGCCTGACTTTC
CDR3 protein: CASSDRGLGANGLTF
J gene: TRBJ2-6
clone size: NA
D gene: TRBD1
V gene: TRBV2
CDR3 length: 15

CDR3 DNA: TGTGCCAGCAGTGTTACCGGACTGTACAATGAGCAGTTCTTC
CDR3 protein: CASSVTGLYNEQFF
J gene: TRBJ2-1
clone size: NA
D gene: NA
V gene: TRBV6-6
CDR3 length: 14

CDR3 DNA: TGTGCCAGCAGTTATGGGACAGGCTACGAGCAGTACTTC
CDR3 protein: CASSYGTGYEQYF
J gene: TRBJ2-7
clone size: NA
D gene: TRBD1
V gene: TRBV6-5
CDR3 length: 13

CDR3 DNA: TGTGCCAGCAGTCGAAGGACAGGGTATTCTGAAGCTTTCTTT
CDR3 protein: CASSRRTGYSEAFF
J gene: TRBJ1-1
clone size: once
D gene: TRBD1
V gene: TRBV6-5
CDR3 length: 14

CDR3 DNA: TGTGCCAGCAGTAGACTAGCAATCACCGGGGAGCTGTTTTTT
CDR3 protein: CASSRLAITGELFF
J gene: TRBJ2-2
clone size: NA
D gene: TRBD2
V gene: TRBV7-2
CDR3 length: 14

CDR3 DNA: TGCGCCAGCAGCCAAGACCGTTCTGGGGCCAACGGCCTGACTTTC
CDR3 protein: CASSQDRSGANGLTF
J gene: TRBJ2-6
clone size: NA
D gene: NA
V gene: TRBV4-1
CDR3 length: 15

CDR3 DNA: TGTTCCAGCAGCTCACGGGACAGGGGGCAATCCGGGGAGCTGTTTTTT
CDR3 protein: CSSSSRDRGQSGELFF
J gene: TRBJ2-2
clone size: NA
D gene: TRBD1
V gene: TRBV7-9
CDR3 length: 16

CDR3 DNA: TGTGCCAGCAGCATTAGCGCCCGCACAGATACGCAGTATTTT
CDR3 protein: CASSISARTDTQYF
J gene: TRBJ2-3
clone size: NA
D gene: NA
V gene: TRBV28
CDR3 length: 14

CDR3 DNA: TGTGCCAGTAGCGTCACGACGGACAGGGAAGCTTTCTTT
CDR3 protein: CASSVTTDREAFF
J gene: TRBJ1-1
clone size: NA
D gene: TRBD1
V gene: TRBV19
CDR3 length: 13

CDR3 DNA: TGTGCCAGCAGCTCCCCTTTTCGGAGGGAGGTCGACACTGAAGCTTTCTTT
CDR3 protein: CASSSPFRREVDTEAFF
J gene: TRBJ1-1
clone size: NA
D gene: NA
V gene: TRBV11-2
CDR3 length: 17

CDR3 DNA: TGTGCCAGCAGCTTCGGGACAGGGAGCTCCTATAATTCACCCCTCCACTTT
CDR3 protein: CASSFGTGSSYNSPLHF
J gene: TRBJ1-6
clone size: NA
D gene: TRBD1
V gene: TRBV11-2
CDR3 length: 17

CDR3 DNA: TGTGCCAGCAGTACTATAGCGGGCTGGAACTATGGCTACACCTTC
CDR3 protein: CASSTIAGWNYGYTF
J gene: TRBJ1-2
clone size: NA
D gene: NA
V gene: TRBV28
CDR3 length: 15

CDR3 DNA: TGTGCCAGTAGGTCGGAGGGGGCATCGGTTCAGCCCCAGCATTTT
CDR3 protein: CASRSEGASVQPQHF
J gene: TRBJ1-5
clone size: NA
D gene: TRBD1
V gene: TRBV19
CDR3 length: 15

CDR3 DNA: TGTGCCAGCAGTGACCGGGACAGGGTCTACAATGAGCAGTTCTTC
CDR3 protein: CASSDRDRVYNEQFF
J gene: TRBJ2-1
clone size: NA
D gene: TRBD1
V gene: TRBV25-1
CDR3 length: 15

CDR3 DNA: TGTGCCAGCAGTGAAGGTACAGGCACCTACGAGCAGTACTTC
CDR3 protein: CASSEGTGTYEQYF
J gene: TRBJ2-7
clone size: NA
D gene: NA
V gene: TRBV6-1
CDR3 length: 14

CDR3 DNA: TGTGCCAGCAGCTTACGTTCAGGGTCCTATGGCTACACCTTC
CDR3 protein: CASSLRSGSYGYTF
J gene: TRBJ1-2
clone size: once
D gene: NA
V gene: TRBV7-6
CDR3 length: 14

CDR3 DNA: TGTGCCAGCAGCTTAAAACCAGGGGCTTTCTCTGGGGCCAACGTCCTGACTTTC
CDR3 protein: CASSLKPGAFSGANVLTF
J gene: TRBJ2-6
clone size: NA
D gene: NA
V gene: TRBV11-2
CDR3 length: 18

CDR3 DNA: TGTGCCAGCAGCCAAGAGGGCAGGGCACGATACGAGCAGTACTTC
CDR3 protein: CASSQEGRARYEQYF
J gene: TRBJ2-7
clone size: NA
D gene: NA
V gene: TRBV4-2
CDR3 length: 15

CDR3 DNA: TGTGCCAGCAGCCGGACTAGCGGGGCCTACAATGAGCAGTTCTTC
CDR3 protein: CASSRTSGAYNEQFF
J gene: TRBJ2-1
clone size: NA
D gene: TRBD2
V gene: TRBV11-2
CDR3 length: 15

CDR3 DNA: TGTGCCAGTAGTATCGGGGGACAGGGGGGGAACAGTCAGTACTTC
CDR3 protein: CASSIGGQGGNSQYF
J gene: TRBJ2-4
clone size: NA
D gene: TRBD1
V gene: TRBV19
CDR3 length: 15

CDR3 DNA: TGTGCCATCAGTGAGCGGGGGACTAGCGGCTGCAATGAGCAGTTCTTC
CDR3 protein: CAISERGTSGCNEQFF
J gene: TRBJ2-1
clone size: NA
D gene: TRBD2
V gene: TRBV10-3
CDR3 length: 16

CDR3 DNA: TGTGCCAGCAGCGTAGGTCCCGGCACTGAAGCTTTCTTT
CDR3 protein: CASSVGPGTEAFF
J gene: TRBJ1-1
clone size: NA
D gene: NA
V gene: TRBV9
CDR3 length: 13

CDR3 DNA: TGTGCCAGCAGTTTCGCCGGGAGGACGCAGTATTTT
CDR3 protein: CASSFAGRTQYF
J gene: TRBJ2-3
clone size: NA
D gene: TRBD2
V gene: TRBV28
CDR3 length: 12

CDR3 DNA: TGTGCCAGCAGCTTAGTAGCCGCGGGCGGGCGGCAGTACTTC
CDR3 protein: CASSLVAAGGRQYF
J gene: TRBJ2-7
clone size: NA
D gene: NA
V gene: TRBV7-2
CDR3 length: 14

CDR3 DNA: TGTGCCAGCAGCCCCCGCATCTTATTCGAGACAGGGCTCGACCAAGAGACCCAGTACTTC
CDR3 protein: CASSPRILFETGLDQETQYF
J gene: TRBJ2-5
clone size: once
D gene: TRBD1
V gene: TRBV7-6
CDR3 length: 20

CDR3 DNA: TGTGCCAGCAGACTTGGAAGCTCTGGGGCCAACGGCCTGACTTTC
CDR3 protein: CASRLGSSGANGLTF
J gene: TRBJ2-6
clone size: NA
D gene: NA
V gene: TRBV27
CDR3 length: 15

CDR3 DNA: TGTGCCCCCCCCCAGGGCCAACAAAAAATTCAAGAGACCCAGTACTTC
CDR3 protein: CAPPQGQQKIQETQYF
J gene: TRBJ2-5
clone size: NA
D gene: NA
V gene: TRBV9
CDR3 length: 16

CDR3 DNA: TGTGCCAGCAGCGTGGACAGGGGGGAAGGATTAGGGCAGTACTTC
CDR3 protein: CASSVDRGEGLGQYF
J gene: TRBJ2-7
clone size: NA
D gene: TRBD1
V gene: TRBV2
CDR3 length: 15

CDR3 DNA: TGTGCTAGCAGCTTCATTCTGCGTCCCCTCCACTTT
CDR3 protein: CASSFILRPLHF
J gene: TRBJ1-6
clone size: NA
D gene: NA
V gene: TRBV7-7
CDR3 length: 12

CDR3 DNA: TGCGCCAGCAGCCCAGCCCGGGACAGGGTAGGGTACGAGCAGTACTTC
CDR3 protein: CASSPARDRVGYEQYF
J gene: TRBJ2-7
clone size: NA
D gene: TRBD1
V gene: TRBV5-1
CDR3 length: 16

CDR3 DNA: TGTGCCAGTAGTATAGAGGATGCGGTAGATCAGTTCTTC
CDR3 protein: CASSIEDAVDQFF
J gene: TRBJ2-1
clone size: NA
D gene: NA
V gene: TRBV19
CDR3 length: 13

CDR3 DNA: TGTGCCAGCAGCCAGCTGAGAACCGGGGAGCTGTTTTTT
CDR3 protein: CASSQLRTGELFF
J gene: TRBJ2-2
clone size: NA
D gene: NA
V gene: TRBV14
CDR3 length: 13

CDR3 DNA: TGTGCCAGCAGTTTATCACCAGGGACAGGGAACACTGAAGCTTTCTTT
CDR3 protein: CASSLSPGTGNTEAFF
J gene: TRBJ1-1
clone size: NA
D gene: TRBD1
V gene: TRBV27
CDR3 length: 16

CDR3 DNA: TGTGCCAGCAGGGTAGCGGGCTACAATGAGCAGTTCTTC
CDR3 protein: CASRVAGYNEQFF
J gene: TRBJ2-1
clone size: NA
D gene: TRBD2
V gene: TRBV27
CDR3 length: 13

CDR3 DNA: TGTGCCTGGAGTCACAGGGCCTCTGGGGCCAACGTCCTGACTTTC
CDR3 protein: CAWSHRASGANVLTF
J gene: TRBJ2-6
clone size: NA
D gene: NA
V gene: TRBV30
CDR3 length: 15

CDR3 DNA: TGTGCCAGCAGCGTAGCTAAACTAGCGGGAAGGGATGAGCAGTTCTTC
CDR3 protein: CASSVAKLAGRDEQFF
J gene: TRBJ2-1
clone size: NA
D gene: TRBD2
V gene: TRBV9
CDR3 length: 16

CDR3 DNA: TGTGCCAGCAGCCCAGCGGGGGGAGGTGAGAATGAGCAGTTCTTC
CDR3 protein: CASSPAGGGENEQFF
J gene: TRBJ2-1
clone size: NA
D gene: TRBD2
V gene: TRBV7-9
CDR3 length: 15

CDR3 DNA: TGCGCCAGCAGCCGTACGACAGGGGGCATGACCTACGAGCAGTACTTC
CDR3 protein: CASSRTTGGMTYEQYF
J gene: TRBJ2-7
clone size: NA
D gene: TRBD1
V gene: TRBV4-1
CDR3 length: 16

CDR3 DNA: TGCGCCAGCAGCCAAGTCACAGCGGGAGGGGTTCTTTTT
CDR3 protein: CASSQVTAGGVLF
J gene: TRBJ2-2
clone size: NA
D gene: TRBD2
V gene: TRBV4-1
CDR3 length: 13

CDR3 DNA: TGTGCCAGCAGTTTATTGGGACTAAACAATGAGCAGTTCTTC
CDR3 protein: CASSLLGLNNEQFF
J gene: TRBJ2-1
clone size: NA
D gene: TRBD2
V gene: TRBV28
CDR3 length: 14

CDR3 DNA: TGTGCCAGCAGTGAAGCCCCTACTAGGATGGTCTACAATGAGCAGTTCTTC
CDR3 protein: CASSEAPTRMVYNEQFF
J gene: TRBJ2-1
clone size: NA
D gene: NA
V gene: TRBV6-1
CDR3 length: 17

CDR3 DNA: TGTGCCAGCAGCGGCGGGAGGTCCTACGAGCAGTACTTC
CDR3 protein: CASSGGRSYEQYF
J gene: TRBJ2-7
clone size: NA
D gene: TRBD2
V gene: TRBV7-8
CDR3 length: 13

CDR3 DNA: TGTGCCAGTAAGGCGGACTATGGCTACACCTTC
CDR3 protein: CASKADYGYTF
J gene: TRBJ1-2
clone size: NA
D gene: NA
V gene: TRBV19
CDR3 length: 11

CDR3 DNA: TGTGCCAGCAGCTTTGGGTGGGAGGGCCAGTTGAATACGCAGTATTTT
CDR3 protein: CASSFGWEGQLNTQYF
J gene: TRBJ2-3
clone size: NA
D gene: TRBD2
V gene: TRBV7-2
CDR3 length: 16

CDR3 DNA: TGCAGCGTGTCTCCGAGCGGGACTCAGGAAGAGACCCAGTACTTC
CDR3 protein: CSVSPSGTQEETQYF
J gene: TRBJ2-5
clone size: NA
D gene: TRBD2
V gene: TRBV29-1
CDR3 length: 15

CDR3 DNA: TGTGCCAGCAGTGAACCCGCAGGGCTAAATGAAAAACTGTTTTTT
CDR3 protein: CASSEPAGLNEKLFF
J gene: TRBJ1-4
clone size: NA
D gene: NA
V gene: TRBV2
CDR3 length: 15

CDR3 DNA: TGTGCCAGTAGTCTGGGACAGGGGGCTACTGAAGCTTTCTTT
CDR3 protein: CASSLGQGATEAFF
J gene: TRBJ1-1
clone size: NA
D gene: TRBD1
V gene: TRBV19
CDR3 length: 14

CDR3 DNA: TGTGCCAGCAGCCCCCCCCGTCCCTTCGGGAGTAACCCAGATACGCAGTATTTT
CDR3 protein: CASSPPRPFGSNPDTQYF
J gene: TRBJ2-3
clone size: NA
D gene: NA
V gene: TRBV9
CDR3 length: 18